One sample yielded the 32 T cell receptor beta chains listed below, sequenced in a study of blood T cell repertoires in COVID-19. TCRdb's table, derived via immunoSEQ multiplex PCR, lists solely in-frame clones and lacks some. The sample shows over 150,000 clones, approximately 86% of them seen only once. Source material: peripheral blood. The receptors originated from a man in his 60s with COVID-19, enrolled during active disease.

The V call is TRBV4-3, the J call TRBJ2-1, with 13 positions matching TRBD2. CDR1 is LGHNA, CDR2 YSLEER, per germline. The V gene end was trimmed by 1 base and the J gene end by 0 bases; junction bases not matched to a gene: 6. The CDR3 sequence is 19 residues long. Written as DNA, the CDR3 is TGCGCCAGCAGCCAAGTGGGGACTAGCGGGATTGTCTCCTACAATGAGCAGTTCTTC. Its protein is CASSQVGTSGIVSYNEQFF.

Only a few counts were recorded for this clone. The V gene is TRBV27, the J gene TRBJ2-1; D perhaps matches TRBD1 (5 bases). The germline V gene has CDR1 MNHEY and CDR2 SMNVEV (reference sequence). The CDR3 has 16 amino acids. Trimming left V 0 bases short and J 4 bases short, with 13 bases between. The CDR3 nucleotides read TGTGCCAGCAGTTTATCGTGGGGCCCCGGGTACAATGAGCAGTTCTTC. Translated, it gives CASSLSWGPGYNEQFF.

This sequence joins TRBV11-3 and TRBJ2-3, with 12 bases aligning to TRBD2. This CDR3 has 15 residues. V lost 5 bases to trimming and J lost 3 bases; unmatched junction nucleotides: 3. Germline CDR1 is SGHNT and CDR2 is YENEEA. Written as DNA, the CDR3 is TGTGCCAGCAGCCTCACTAGCGGGGGGACAGATACGCAGTATTTT. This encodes CASSLTSGGTDTQYF. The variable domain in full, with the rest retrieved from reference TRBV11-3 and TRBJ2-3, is EAGVVQSPRYKIIEKKQPVAFWCNPISGHNTLYWYLQNLGQGPELLIRYENEEAVDDSQLPKDRFSAERLKGVDSTLKIQPAELGDSAVYLCASSLTSGGTDTQYFGPGTRLTVL.

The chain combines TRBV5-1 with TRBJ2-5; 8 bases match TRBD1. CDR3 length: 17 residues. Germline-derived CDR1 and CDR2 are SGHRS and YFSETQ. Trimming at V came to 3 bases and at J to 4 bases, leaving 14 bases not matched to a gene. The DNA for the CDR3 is TGCGCCAGCAGCTACCGCTCCCTACCTGACAGGGGAGAGACCCAGTACTTC. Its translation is CASSYRSLPDRGETQYF. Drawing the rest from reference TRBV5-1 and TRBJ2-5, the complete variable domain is KAGVTQTPRYLIKTRGQQVTLSCSPISGHRSVSWYQQTPGQGLQFLFEYFSETQRNKGNFPGRFSGRQFSNSRSEMNVSTLELGDSALYLCASSYRSLPDRGETQYFGPGTRLLVL.

The CDR3 sequence: CASSKGENYGYTF. CDR3 nucleotide sequence: TGTGCCAGCAGTAAGGGGGAAAACTATGGCTACACCTTC. J is TRBJ1-2 and V is TRBV12-3 or TRBV12-4; D is perhaps TRBD1 (6 bases). This CDR3 spans 13 amino acids. V lost 5 bases and J lost 2, with 9 bases in between.

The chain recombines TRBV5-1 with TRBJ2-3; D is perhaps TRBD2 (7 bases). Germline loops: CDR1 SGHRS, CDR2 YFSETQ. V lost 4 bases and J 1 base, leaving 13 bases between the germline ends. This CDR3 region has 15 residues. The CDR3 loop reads CASSPEGGRTDTQYF. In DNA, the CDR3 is TGCGCCAGCAGCCCTGAGGGGGGGCGCACAGATACGCAGTATTTT.

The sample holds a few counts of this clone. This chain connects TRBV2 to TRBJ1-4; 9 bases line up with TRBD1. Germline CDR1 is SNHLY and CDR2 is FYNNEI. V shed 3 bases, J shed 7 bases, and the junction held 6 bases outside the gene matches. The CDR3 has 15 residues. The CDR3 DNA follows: TGTGCCAGCAGTGAGCAATTACAGGGGGCTGAAAAACTGTTTTTT. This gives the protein CASSEQLQGAEKLFF.

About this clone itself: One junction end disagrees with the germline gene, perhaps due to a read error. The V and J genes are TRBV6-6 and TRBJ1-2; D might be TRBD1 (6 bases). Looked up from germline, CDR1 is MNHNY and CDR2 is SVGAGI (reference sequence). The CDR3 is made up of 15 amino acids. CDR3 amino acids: CASSRSGQTNYGYTF. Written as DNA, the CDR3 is TGTGCCAGCAGTCGATCCGGACAGACTAATTATGGCTACACCTTC.

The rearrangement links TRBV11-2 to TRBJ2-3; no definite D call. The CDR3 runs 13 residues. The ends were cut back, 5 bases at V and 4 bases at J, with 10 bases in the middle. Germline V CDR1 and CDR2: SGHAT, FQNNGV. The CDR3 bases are TGTGCCAGCAGCCCCGGGTCTGCAGATACGCAGTATTTT. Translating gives CASSPGSADTQYF. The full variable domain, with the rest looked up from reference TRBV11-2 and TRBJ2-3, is EAGVAQSPRYKIIEKRQSVAFWCNPISGHATLYWYQQILGQGPKLLIQFQNNGVVDDSQLPKDRFSAERLKGVDSTLKIQPAKLEDSAVYLCASSPGSADTQYFGPGTRLTVL.

This chain's CDR3 is CASSRGQGAYNEQFF. The CDR3 DNA sequence: TGTGCCAGTAGTAGGGGACAGGGGGCCTACAATGAGCAGTTCTTC. The chain has TRBV19 and TRBJ2-1; 11 nucleotides match TRBD1. Germline V lookup: CDR1 LNHDA, CDR2 SQIVND (reference sequence). The CDR3 is made up of 15 amino acids. V lost 4 bases to trimming and J lost 2 bases; unmatched junction nucleotides: 1. Supplemented by reference TRBV19 and TRBJ2-1, the full variable domain reads DGGITQSPKYLFRKEGQNVTLSCEQNLNHDAMYWYRQDPGQGLRLIYYSQIVNDFQKGDIAEGYSVSREKKESFPLTVTSAQKNPTAFYLCASSRGQGAYNEQFFGPGTRLTVL.

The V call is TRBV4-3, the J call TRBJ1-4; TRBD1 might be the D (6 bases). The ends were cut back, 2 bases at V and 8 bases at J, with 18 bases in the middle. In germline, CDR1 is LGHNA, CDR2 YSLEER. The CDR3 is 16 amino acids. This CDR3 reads CASSQNIQGDLEKLFF. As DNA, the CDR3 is TGCGCCAGCAGCCAAAATATACAGGGCGACCTGGAAAAACTGTTTTTT.

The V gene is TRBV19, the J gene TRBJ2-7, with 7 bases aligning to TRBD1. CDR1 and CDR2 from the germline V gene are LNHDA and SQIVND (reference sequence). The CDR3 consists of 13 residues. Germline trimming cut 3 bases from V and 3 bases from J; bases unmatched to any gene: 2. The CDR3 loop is CASSMTGSYEQYF. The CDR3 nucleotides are TGTGCCAGTAGTATGACAGGGAGCTACGAGCAGTACTTC.

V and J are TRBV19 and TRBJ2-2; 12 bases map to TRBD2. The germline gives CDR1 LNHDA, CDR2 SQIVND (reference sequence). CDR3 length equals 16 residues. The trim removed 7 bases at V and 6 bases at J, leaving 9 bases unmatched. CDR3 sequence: CASTISSGRAPGELFF. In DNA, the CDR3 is TGTGCCAGTACCATCTCTAGCGGGAGGGCCCCCGGGGAGCTGTTTTTT.

The CDR3 nucleotides are TGTGCCAGCAGTGTTCCTAGCTCCAATGAGCAGTTCTTC. This sequence encodes CASSVPSSNEQFF. The J gene is TRBJ2-1, the V gene TRBV2, with D possibly TRBD2 on 5 matching bases. The CDR3 runs to 13 residues. The V end lost 4 bases, the J end lost 6 bases, and 10 bases lay between the germline ends. CDR1 is SNHLY, CDR2 FYNNEI, per germline.

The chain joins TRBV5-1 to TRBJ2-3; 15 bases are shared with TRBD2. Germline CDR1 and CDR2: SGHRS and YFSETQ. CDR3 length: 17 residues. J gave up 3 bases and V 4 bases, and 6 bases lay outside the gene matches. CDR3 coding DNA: TGCGCCAGCAGCCCCGGACTAGCGGGGGGGCGGACAGATACGCAGTATTTT. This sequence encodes CASSPGLAGGRTDTQYF.

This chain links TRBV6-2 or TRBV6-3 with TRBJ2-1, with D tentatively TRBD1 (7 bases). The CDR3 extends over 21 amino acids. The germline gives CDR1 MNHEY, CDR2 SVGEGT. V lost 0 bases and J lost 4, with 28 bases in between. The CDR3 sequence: CASSYSIIPLASGGPYNEQFF. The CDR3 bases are TGTGCCAGCAGTTACTCGATCATACCTCTAGCGTCAGGGGGGCCTTACAATGAGCAGTTCTTC.

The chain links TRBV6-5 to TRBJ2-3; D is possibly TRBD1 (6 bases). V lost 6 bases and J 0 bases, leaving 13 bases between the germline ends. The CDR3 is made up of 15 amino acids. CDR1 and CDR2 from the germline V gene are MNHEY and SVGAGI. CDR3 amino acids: CASRPQGSSTDTQYF. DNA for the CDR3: TGTGCCAGCAGGCCGCAGGGGTCGAGCACAGATACGCAGTATTTT.

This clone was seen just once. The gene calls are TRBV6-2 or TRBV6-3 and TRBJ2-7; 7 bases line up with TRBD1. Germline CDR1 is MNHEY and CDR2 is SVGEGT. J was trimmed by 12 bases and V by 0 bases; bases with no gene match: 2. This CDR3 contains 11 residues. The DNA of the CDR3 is TGTGCCAGCAGTTACTCAGGGGGCGCGTACTTC. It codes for CASSYSGGAYF.

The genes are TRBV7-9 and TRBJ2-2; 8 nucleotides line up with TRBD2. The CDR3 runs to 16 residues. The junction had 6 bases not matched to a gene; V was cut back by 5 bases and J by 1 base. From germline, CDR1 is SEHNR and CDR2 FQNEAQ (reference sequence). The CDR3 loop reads CASSLPRGGNTGELFF. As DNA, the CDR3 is TGTGCCAGCAGCCTCCCCCGGGGGGGGAACACCGGGGAGCTGTTTTTT.

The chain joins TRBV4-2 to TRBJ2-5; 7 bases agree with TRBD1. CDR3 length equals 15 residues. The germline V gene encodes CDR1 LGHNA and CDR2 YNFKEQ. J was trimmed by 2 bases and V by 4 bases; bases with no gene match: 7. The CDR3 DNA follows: TGTGCCAGCAGCCCGACAGGGCCCTATCAAGAGACCCAGTACTTC. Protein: CASSPTGPYQETQYF.

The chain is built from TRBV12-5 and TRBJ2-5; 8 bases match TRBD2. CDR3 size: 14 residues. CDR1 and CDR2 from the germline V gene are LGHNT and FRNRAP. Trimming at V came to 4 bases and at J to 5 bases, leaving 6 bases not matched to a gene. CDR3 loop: CASGSGGLGETQYF. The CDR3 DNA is TGTGCTAGTGGTTCGGGGGGGCTCGGTGAGACCCAGTACTTC.

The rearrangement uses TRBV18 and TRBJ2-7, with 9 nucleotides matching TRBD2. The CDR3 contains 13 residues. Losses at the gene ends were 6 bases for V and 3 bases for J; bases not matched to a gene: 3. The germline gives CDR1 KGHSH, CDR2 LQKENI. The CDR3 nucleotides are TGTGCCAGCTCGACTAGCGGAGACTACGAGCAGTACTTC. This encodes CASSTSGDYEQYF.

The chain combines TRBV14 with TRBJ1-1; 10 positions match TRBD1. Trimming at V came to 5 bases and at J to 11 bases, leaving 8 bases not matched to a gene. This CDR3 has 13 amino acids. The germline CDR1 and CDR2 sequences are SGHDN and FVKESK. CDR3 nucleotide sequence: TGTGCCAGCAGCTTATGGGACAGGGGAGCGGCTTTCTTT. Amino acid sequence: CASSLWDRGAAFF.

CDR3 bases: TGCGCCAGCAGCACTGGGAGTTTAGGGGCCAACGTCCTGACTTTC. This encodes CASSTGSLGANVLTF. The chain has TRBV5-1 and TRBJ2-6; D might be TRBD2 (5 bases). Trimming removed 4 bases at V and 4 bases at J, with 12 bases between. Germline V gene sequence: CDR1 SGHRS, CDR2 YFSETQ. CDR3 size: 15 residues.

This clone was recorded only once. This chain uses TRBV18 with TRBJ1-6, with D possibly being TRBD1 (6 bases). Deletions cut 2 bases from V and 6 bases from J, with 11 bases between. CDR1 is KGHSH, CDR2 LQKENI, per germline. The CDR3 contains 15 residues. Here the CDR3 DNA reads TGTGCCAGCTCACCAACAGGGCCAGCTAATTCACCCCTCCACTTT. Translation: CASSPTGPANSPLHF.

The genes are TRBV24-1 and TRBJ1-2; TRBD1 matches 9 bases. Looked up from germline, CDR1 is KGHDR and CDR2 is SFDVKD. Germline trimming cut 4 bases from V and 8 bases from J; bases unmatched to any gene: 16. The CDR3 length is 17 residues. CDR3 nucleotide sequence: TGTGCCACCAGTGACCGGGGACAGGGAGAGGAGGCGCGAGGCTACACCTTC. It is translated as CATSDRGQGEEARGYTF.

DNA of the CDR3: TGTGCCAGCAGTTCGGACAGGGGCTCCTACAATGAGCAGTTCTTC. This gives the protein CASSSDRGSYNEQFF. This chain links TRBV28 with TRBJ2-1; the match to TRBD1 covers 9 bases. The germline V gene encodes CDR1 MDHEN and CDR2 SYDVKM. J lost 0 bases, V lost 4 bases, and 1 base had no gene match. The CDR3 is made up of 15 amino acids. The full variable domain, its missing parts supplied by reference TRBV28 and TRBJ2-1, is DVKVTQSSRYLVKRTGEKVFLECVQDMDHENMFWYRQDPGLGLRLIYFSYDVKMKEKGDIPEGYSVSREKKERFSLILESASTNQTSMYLCASSSDRGSYNEQFFGPGTRLTVL.

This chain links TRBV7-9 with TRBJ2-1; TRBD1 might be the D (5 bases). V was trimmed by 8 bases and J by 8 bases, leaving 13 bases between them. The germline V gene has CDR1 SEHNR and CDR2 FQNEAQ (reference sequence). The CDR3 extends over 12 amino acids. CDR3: CASGLVQDEQFF. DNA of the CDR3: TGTGCCAGCGGCCTCGTACAGGATGAGCAGTTCTTC.

The CDR3 DNA reads as TGTGCCAGTAGTTCCGGGGGTGAGAATGGCTACACCTTC. As protein: CASSSGGENGYTF. The chain links TRBV19 to TRBJ1-2; possible D gene TRBD1, 5 bases. The CDR3 is 13 amino acids. Trimming took 5 bases from V and 6 from J, leaving 13 bases between them. Germline V gene lookup returns CDR1 LNHDA and CDR2 SQIVND (reference sequence).

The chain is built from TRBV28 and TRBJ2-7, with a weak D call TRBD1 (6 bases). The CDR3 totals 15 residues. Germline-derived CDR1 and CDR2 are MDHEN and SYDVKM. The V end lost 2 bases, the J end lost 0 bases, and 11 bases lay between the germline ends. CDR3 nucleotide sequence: TGTGCCAGCAGTTTACCCACAGGGACCTCCTACGAGCAGTACTTC. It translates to CASSLPTGTSYEQYF. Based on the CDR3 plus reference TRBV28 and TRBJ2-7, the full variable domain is DVKVTQSSRYLVKRTGEKVFLECVQDMDHENMFWYRQDPGLGLRLIYFSYDVKMKEKGDIPEGYSVSREKKERFSLILESASTNQTSMYLCASSLPTGTSYEQYFGPGTRLTVT.

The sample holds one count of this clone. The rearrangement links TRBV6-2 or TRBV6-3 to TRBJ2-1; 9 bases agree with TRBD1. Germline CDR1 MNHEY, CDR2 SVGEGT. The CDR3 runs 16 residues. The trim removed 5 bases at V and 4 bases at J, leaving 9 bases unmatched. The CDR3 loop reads CASSALGTGNYNEQFF. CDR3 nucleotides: TGTGCCAGCAGTGCCCTTGGGACAGGGAATTACAATGAGCAGTTCTTC.

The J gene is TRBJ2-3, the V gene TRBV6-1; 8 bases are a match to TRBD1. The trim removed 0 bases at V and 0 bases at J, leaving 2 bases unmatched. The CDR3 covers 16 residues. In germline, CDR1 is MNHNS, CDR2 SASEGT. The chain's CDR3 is CASSEAQGASTDTQYF. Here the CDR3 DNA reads TGTGCCAGCAGTGAAGCGCAGGGGGCAAGCACAGATACGCAGTATTTT.